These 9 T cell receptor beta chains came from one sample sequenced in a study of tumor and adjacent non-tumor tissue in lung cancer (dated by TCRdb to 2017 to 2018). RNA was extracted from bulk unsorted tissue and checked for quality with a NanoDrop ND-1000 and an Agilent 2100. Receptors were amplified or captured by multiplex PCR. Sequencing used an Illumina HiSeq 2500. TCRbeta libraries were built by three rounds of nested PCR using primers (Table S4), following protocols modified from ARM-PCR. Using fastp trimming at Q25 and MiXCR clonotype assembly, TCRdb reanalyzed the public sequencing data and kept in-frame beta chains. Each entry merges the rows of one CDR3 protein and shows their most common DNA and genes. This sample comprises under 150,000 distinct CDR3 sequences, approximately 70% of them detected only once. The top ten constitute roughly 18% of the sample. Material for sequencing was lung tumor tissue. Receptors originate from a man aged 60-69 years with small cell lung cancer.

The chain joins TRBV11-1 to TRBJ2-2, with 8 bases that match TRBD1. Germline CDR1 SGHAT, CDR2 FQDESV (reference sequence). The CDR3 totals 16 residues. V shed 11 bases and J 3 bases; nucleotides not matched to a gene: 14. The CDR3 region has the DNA TGTGCCTTCAGTTCCCCGGACAGGGTAGACACCGGGGAGCTGTTTTTT. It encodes CAFSSPDRVDTGELFF.

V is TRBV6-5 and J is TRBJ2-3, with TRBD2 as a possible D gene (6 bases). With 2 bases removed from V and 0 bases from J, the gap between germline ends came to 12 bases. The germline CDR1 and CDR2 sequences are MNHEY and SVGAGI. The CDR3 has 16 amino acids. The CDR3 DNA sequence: TGTGCCAGCAGTTACAGGCTAGCGCCGAGCACAGATACGCAGTATTTT. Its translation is CASSYRLAPSTDTQYF.

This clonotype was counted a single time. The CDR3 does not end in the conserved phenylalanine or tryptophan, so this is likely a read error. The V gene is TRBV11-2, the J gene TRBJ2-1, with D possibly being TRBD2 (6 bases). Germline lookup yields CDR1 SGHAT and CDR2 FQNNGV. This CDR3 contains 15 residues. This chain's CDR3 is CVSSLDTSYYGEQFI. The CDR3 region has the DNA TGTGTCAGCAGCTTAGACACTAGCTATTACGGTGAGCAGTTCATC.

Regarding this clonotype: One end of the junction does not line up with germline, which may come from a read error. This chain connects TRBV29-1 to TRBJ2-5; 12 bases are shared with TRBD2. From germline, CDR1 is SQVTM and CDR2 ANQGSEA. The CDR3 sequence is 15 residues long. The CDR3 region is CSVAVLAGGQETHYF. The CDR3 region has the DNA TGCAGCGTTGCGGTCCTAGCGGGAGGGCAGGAGACCCACTACTTC.

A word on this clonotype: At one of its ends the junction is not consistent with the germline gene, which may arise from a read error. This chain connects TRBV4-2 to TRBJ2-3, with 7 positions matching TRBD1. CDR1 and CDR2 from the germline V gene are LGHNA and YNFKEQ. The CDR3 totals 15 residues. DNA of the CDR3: TGTGCTAGCAGTACGAGGGGGCTTTTCACAGATACGCAGTATTTT. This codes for CASSTRGLFTDTQYF.

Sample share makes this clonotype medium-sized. The CDR3 DNA reads TGCGCCAGCAGTGACCCGACAGGGACTGGAAACACCATATATTTT. This codes for CASSDPTGTGNTIYF. The chain couples TRBV10-2 to TRBJ1-3, with 7 bases identical to TRBD1. The ends lost 3 bases at V and 2 bases at J; junction bases unmatched: 4. The CDR3 length is 15 residues. CDR1 and CDR2 from the germline V gene are WSHSY and SAAADI.

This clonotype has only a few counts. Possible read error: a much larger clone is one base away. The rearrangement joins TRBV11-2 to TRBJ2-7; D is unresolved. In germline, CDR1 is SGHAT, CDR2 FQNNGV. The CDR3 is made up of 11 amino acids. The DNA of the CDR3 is TGTCCCAGCACCTCTCTCTACGAGCAGTACTTC. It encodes CPSTSLYEQYF.

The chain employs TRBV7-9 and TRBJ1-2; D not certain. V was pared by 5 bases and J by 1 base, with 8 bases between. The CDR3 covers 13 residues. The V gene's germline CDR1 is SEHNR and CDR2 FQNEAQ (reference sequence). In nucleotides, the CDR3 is TGTGCCAGCAGCAGACCTAGTAACTATGGCTACACCTTC. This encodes CASSRPSNYGYTF.

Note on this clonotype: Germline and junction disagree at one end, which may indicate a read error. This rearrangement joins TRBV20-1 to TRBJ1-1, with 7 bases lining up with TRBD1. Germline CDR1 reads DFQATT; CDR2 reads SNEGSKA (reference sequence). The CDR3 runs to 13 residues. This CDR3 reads CNADQGVNTEAFF. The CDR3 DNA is TGCAATGCTGACCAGGGGGTGAACACTGAAGCTTTCTTT.